The 21 T cell receptor beta chains reported below all come from one sample, sequenced in a study of cytomegalovirus exposure and HLA in healthy donors. It was with 60 Vbeta and 13 Jbeta primers that the PCR ran. The repertoire was sequenced with immunoSEQ multiplex PCR; TCRdb's copy has only in-frame clones and lacks some. This table holds under 150,000 clones, approximately 83% found once. Sequencing input: PBMCs. The receptors shown here come from a girl aged 2 to 9 in good health and CMV-seronegative.

The chain carries TRBV7-9 and TRBJ2-3; a weak D match, TRBD2 (5 bases). The CDR3 has 15 amino acids. The germline gives CDR1 SEHNR, CDR2 FQNEAQ (reference sequence). The ends were cut back, 4 bases at V and 6 bases at J, with 17 bases in the middle. The CDR3 DNA reads TGTGCCAGCAGCTCTTCCTCGCGGCCGGGGGATACGCAGTATTTT. Its protein product is CASSSSSRPGDTQYF.

The chain links TRBV4-3 to TRBJ2-3, with D perhaps TRBD2 (5 bases). Germline CDR1 is LGHNA and CDR2 is YSLEER. This CDR3 has 17 residues. V was cut by 1 base and J by 0 bases, with 14 bases left in between. In nucleotides, the CDR3 is TGCGCCAGCAGCCAAGTTCCCACGGGGTCTAGCACAGATACGCAGTATTTT. As protein: CASSQVPTGSSTDTQYF.

V gene TRBV30 combines with J gene TRBJ2-1; 8 bases fit TRBD1. Trimming removed 5 bases from V and 15 bases from J; junction bases left unmatched: 12. Germline loops: CDR1 GTSNPN, CDR2 SVGIG (reference sequence). The CDR3 length is 12 residues. In DNA, the CDR3 is TGTGCCTGGGCCCGGGACAGGACGCTCTTGTTCTTC. It yields the protein CAWARDRTLLFF.

The CDR3, as DNA: TGTGCCAGCAGCTTAGAGCTAGCGTCCGGGGAGCTGTTTTTT. It codes for CASSLELASGELFF. The chain joins TRBV7-9 to TRBJ2-2, with a tentative D call TRBD2 (6 bases). V shed 1 base and J shed 6 bases, with 9 bases lying between them. CDR3 size: 14 residues. Per the germline V gene, CDR1 is SEHNR and CDR2 is FQNEAQ (reference sequence).

The chain recombines TRBV7-9 with TRBJ1-2, with D perhaps matching TRBD1 (6 bases). The CDR3 has 14 residues. Germline V gives CDR1 SEHNR, CDR2 FQNEAQ (reference sequence). V lost 2 bases and J 8 bases, leaving 15 bases between the germline ends. The CDR3 nucleotides are TGTGCCAGCAGCTTAATGCATGGCCAGGGGGGCTACACCTTC. This sequence encodes CASSLMHGQGGYTF.

V usage is TRBV4-1 and J usage is TRBJ1-6, with D perhaps matching TRBD1 (6 bases). Trimming removed 4 bases at V and 4 bases at J, with 8 bases between. Germline assignment: CDR1 MGHRA and CDR2 YSYEKL. This CDR3 contains 14 residues. The CDR3 region has the DNA TGCGCCAGCAGCCCAGGACAGTATAATTCACCCCTCCACTTT. Residues: CASSPGQYNSPLHF.

This chain connects TRBV5-4 to TRBJ2-5, with 11 bases that match TRBD2. The germline V gene encodes CDR1 SGHNT and CDR2 YYREEE (reference sequence). The CDR3 totals 15 residues. V lost 4 bases to trimming and J lost 1 base; unmatched junction nucleotides: 3. CDR3 coding DNA: TGTGCCAGCAGCGCGGGACTAGCGGTCCAAGAGACCCAGTACTTC. As protein: CASSAGLAVQETQYF.

The genes are TRBV5-6 and TRBJ1-2, with D hard to call. CDR1 and CDR2 (germline): SGHDT, YYEEEE. CDR3 length equals 12 residues. V lost 5 bases, J lost 4 bases, and 9 bases lay in between. CDR3 bases: TGTGCCAGCAGTTACCGGGTCTATGGCTACACCTTC. It translates to CASSYRVYGYTF.

This clone is a singleton in its sample. This rearrangement joins TRBV19 to TRBJ1-4; a possible D gene is TRBD1 (5 bases). The ends were cut back, 5 bases at V and 4 bases at J, with 8 bases in the middle. There are 13 residues in the CDR3. Per the germline V gene, CDR1 is LNHDA and CDR2 is SQIVND (reference sequence). The CDR3 DNA reads TGTGCCAGTAGTCGACAGAGTAATGAAAAACTGTTTTTT. Translating it yields CASSRQSNEKLFF.

V is TRBV4-1 and J is TRBJ2-1, with 11 bases fitting TRBD2. J lost 2 bases, V lost 5 bases, and 8 bases had no gene match. The CDR3 length is 17 residues. Germline CDR1 and CDR2: MGHRA and YSYEKL. The CDR3 protein is CASSYRLAGLTYNEQFF. CDR3 in DNA: TGCGCCAGCAGCTACCGACTAGCGGGGCTAACCTACAATGAGCAGTTCTTC.

This clone was seen a single time. This chain links TRBV10-1 with TRBJ2-5; 9 nucleotides line up with TRBD2. V trimming: 9 bases; J trimming: 1 base; junction bases outside the gene matches: 6. The CDR3 runs to 14 residues. In germline, CDR1 is WNHNN, CDR2 SYGVQD (reference sequence). CDR3 nucleotides: TGCGCCAGTAGTAGCGGGAGAGTCCAAGAGACCCAGTACTTC. It encodes CASSSGRVQETQYF.

The chain uses TRBV6-4 and TRBJ2-4, with D maybe TRBD1 (6 bases). The ends were cut back, 2 bases at V and 0 bases at J, with 17 bases in the middle. The CDR3 loop spans 18 amino acids. The germline V gene encodes CDR1 MRHNA and CDR2 SNTAGT. CDR3 in amino acids: CASSDTVDRTVAKNIQYF. CDR3 nucleotide sequence: TGTGCCAGCAGTGACACTGTGGACAGAACAGTAGCCAAAAACATTCAGTACTTC.

This clone is a singleton in its sample. The chain has TRBV7-9 and TRBJ1-1, with D unclear. The CDR3 runs 15 residues. Germline-derived CDR1 and CDR2 are SEHNR and FQNEAQ (reference sequence). The V gene lost 0 bases and the J gene lost 3 bases, with 11 bases spanning the gap. The CDR3 spells CASSLASPADTEAFF. In DNA form, the CDR3 reads TGTGCCAGCAGCTTAGCGAGCCCAGCGGACACTGAAGCTTTCTTT. Combining the CDR3 with reference TRBV7-9 and TRBJ1-1 gives the whole variable domain DTGVSQNPRHKITKRGQNVTFRCDPISEHNRLYWYRQTLGQGPEFLTYFQNEAQLEKSRLLSDRFSAERPKGSFSTLEIQRTEQGDSAMYLCASSLASPADTEAFFGQGTRLTVV.

Worth noting for this clone: One end of the junction does not line up with germline, which may come from a read error. This sequence joins TRBV27 and TRBJ2-7; no clear D gene. Germline V gene sequence: CDR1 MNHEY, CDR2 SMNVEV (reference sequence). The CDR3 is 14 amino acids. The CDR3 DNA follows: TGTGCCAGCAGTTTAATTCGAGGATCCTACAAGCAGTACTTC. Translated: CASSLIRGSYKQYF.

Here the CDR3 DNA reads TGTGCCAGCAGCCGCCTCTTAGATGTGGAGCTGTTTTTT. It codes for CASSRLLDVELFF. This rearrangement joins TRBV6-5 to TRBJ2-2; no definite D call. The CDR3 is 13 amino acids. Germline V gene sequence: CDR1 MNHEY, CDR2 SVGAGI. V was trimmed by 6 bases and J by 10 bases, leaving 15 bases between them.

The chain combines TRBV4-3 with TRBJ1-6; the match to TRBD1 covers 10 bases. J lost 0 bases, V lost 4 bases, and 3 bases had no gene match. Germline V gene data show CDR1 as LGHNA and CDR2 as YSLEER. This CDR3 region has 17 residues. The CDR3 spells CASSPRQGASYNSPLHF. CDR3 nucleotides: TGCGCCAGCAGCCCCCGACAGGGGGCCTCCTATAATTCACCCCTCCACTTT.

This chain connects TRBV2 to TRBJ2-3; weak D call: TRBD1 (6 bases). This CDR3 region has 14 residues. The germline V gene encodes CDR1 SNHLY and CDR2 FYNNEI. V was cut by 5 bases and J by 4 bases, with 13 bases left in between. DNA of the CDR3: TGTGCCAGCAGTCTAGACTCAGGGGCAGATACGCAGTATTTT. It codes for CASSLDSGADTQYF.

This chain connects TRBV19 to TRBJ1-6; 10 bases align to TRBD1. The CDR3 runs 15 residues. From germline, CDR1 is LNHDA and CDR2 SQIVND (reference sequence). Losses at the gene ends were 4 bases for V and 7 bases for J; bases not matched to a gene: 4. CDR3 residues: CASSSLGQGNSPLHF. As DNA, the CDR3 is TGTGCCAGTAGTAGCTTGGGACAGGGGAATTCACCCCTCCACTTT.

CDR3 protein: CASRTGSYEQYF. DNA for the CDR3: TGTGCCAGCAGGACGGGGAGCTACGAGCAGTACTTC. This chain uses TRBV27 with TRBJ2-7, with a tentative D call TRBD2 (5 bases). In germline, CDR1 is MNHEY, CDR2 SMNVEV (reference sequence). The CDR3 spans 12 residues. Trimming removed 6 bases from V and 3 bases from J, with 9 bases in between.

The chain is built from TRBV27 and TRBJ2-5; D is unresolved. This CDR3 spans 14 amino acids. Trimming took off 3 bases at V and 4 bases at J, with 12 bases between the two ends. Germline V gene lookup returns CDR1 MNHEY and CDR2 SMNVEV (reference sequence). CDR3: CASSFLDSRETQYF. The CDR3 bases are TGTGCCAGCAGTTTCCTAGATTCTCGAGAGACCCAGTACTTC.

This chain uses TRBV5-1 with TRBJ1-2; TRBD1 aligns across 11 bases. This CDR3 is built from 17 residues. In germline, CDR1 is SGHRS, CDR2 YFSETQ. The junction had 11 bases not matched to a gene; V was cut back by 1 base and J by 6 bases. The CDR3 DNA is TGCGCCAGCAGCTTGTCGCCACCGGGACAGGGGGATAATGGCTACACCTTC. It codes for CASSLSPPGQGDNGYTF.